The 11 T cell receptor beta chains below come from one sample, sequenced in a study of blood T cell repertoires in COVID-19. The repertoire was sequenced with immunoSEQ multiplex PCR; TCRdb's copy has only in-frame clones and lacks some. Of about 200,000 clones in the sample, around 80% were seen once. Sequencing used peripheral blood. These receptors all stem from a woman in her 70s with acute or convalescent COVID-19.

The chain joins TRBV10-3 to TRBJ2-3, with 11 bases identical to TRBD2. This CDR3 comprises 15 residues. Germline V gene data show CDR1 as ENHRY and CDR2 as SYGVKD. V trimming: 2 bases; J trimming: 7 bases; junction bases outside the gene matches: 5. CDR3 DNA sequence: TGTGCCATCAGTGAGGAGACTAGCGGGGCCTATACGCAGTATTTT. This gives the protein CAISEETSGAYTQYF.

V and J are TRBV5-1 and TRBJ1-2; D is unresolved. The ends were cut back, 0 bases at V and 8 bases at J, with 11 bases in the middle. Germline assignment: CDR1 SGHRS and CDR2 YFSETQ. The CDR3 extends over 13 amino acids. CDR3 region: CASSLAEGAGYTF. CDR3 nucleotides: TGCGCCAGCAGCTTGGCTGAGGGCGCGGGCTACACCTTC.

V and J are TRBV7-2 and TRBJ2-7; 7 bases map to TRBD2. Per germline, CDR1 SGHTA and CDR2 FQGNSA. CDR3 length: 15 residues. After removal of 1 base from V and 4 bases from J, the junction contained 7 bases not matched to a gene. The chain's CDR3 is CASSLGPGGGYEQYV. CDR3 nucleotides: TGTGCCAGCAGCTTAGGGCCGGGCGGGGGTTACGAGCAGTACGTC.

The chain has TRBV4-1 and TRBJ2-3; 8 nucleotides agree with TRBD1. CDR1 is MGHRA, CDR2 YSYEKL, per germline. The J segment lost 4 bases and the V segment lost 2 bases, leaving 5 bases of the junction unmatched. The CDR3 is made up of 15 amino acids. As DNA, the CDR3 is TGCGCCAGCAGCCAAAATGGACAGGGAGCAGATACGCAGTATTTT. It specifies CASSQNGQGADTQYF.

This clone was observed a handful of times. The chain links TRBV14 to TRBJ2-1; D unclear. V gave up 0 bases and J gave up 2 bases, with 5 bases separating them. The CDR3 loop spans 14 amino acids. In germline, CDR1 is SGHDN, CDR2 FVKESK. The DNA for the CDR3 is TGTGCCAGCAGCCAAGATATTACCTACAATGAGCAGTTCTTC. This codes for CASSQDITYNEQFF.

V usage is TRBV10-3 and J usage is TRBJ1-2; maybe TRBD1 (5 bases). Germline CDR1 reads ENHRY; CDR2 reads SYGVKD. Trimming cost V 3 bases and J 2 bases, with 10 bases left between them. This CDR3 comprises 14 residues. For the CDR3, the DNA is TGTGCCATCAGTGACCCTCAGGGAAACTATGGCTACACCTTC. Amino acid sequence: CAISDPQGNYGYTF.

The V and J genes are TRBV9 and TRBJ2-2, with D possibly being TRBD1 (6 bases). Trimming shortened V by 1 base and J by 0 bases, and 16 bases separated the two germline ends. The CDR3 is 18 residues long. Germline CDR1 SGDLS, CDR2 YYNGEE. The CDR3 nucleotides are TGTGCCAGCAGCGTAACCTATACAGGGCCCGCGAACACCGGGGAGCTGTTTTTT. It codes for CASSVTYTGPANTGELFF. Variable domain in full (rest from reference TRBV9 and TRBJ2-2): DSGVTQTPKHLITATGQRVTLRCSPRSGDLSVYWYQQSLDQGLQFLIQYYNGEERAKGNILERFSAQQFPDLHSELNLSSLELGDSALYFCASSVTYTGPANTGELFFGEGSRLTVL.

Worth noting for this clone: The same CDR3 arises from other DNA sequences in this sample as well. The chain couples TRBV10-3 to TRBJ2-5; 7 bases map to TRBD1. The CDR3 runs to 14 residues. V was pared by 4 bases and J by 5 bases, with 7 bases of the junction left unmatched. Germline assignment: CDR1 ENHRY and CDR2 SYGVKD. The CDR3 region has the DNA TGTGCCATCAGTGGTGAGGGGGCGAGGGAGACCCAGTACTTC. The encoded protein is CAISGEGARETQYF.

For the CDR3, the DNA is TGCGCCAGCAGCCAACGACCCGGGACAGGATACTACGAGCAGTACTTC. It codes for CASSQRPGTGYYEQYF. This chain uses TRBV4-3 with TRBJ2-7; 8 nucleotides line up with TRBD1. The junction had 9 bases not matched to a gene; V was cut back by 2 bases and J by 3 bases. Germline V gene lookup returns CDR1 LGHNA and CDR2 YSLEER. The CDR3 has 16 amino acids.

The chain combines TRBV6-5 with TRBJ2-5; 8 nucleotides match TRBD2. Trimming at V came to 4 bases and at J to 4 bases, leaving 2 bases not matched to a gene. Germline assignment: CDR1 MNHEY and CDR2 SVGAGI. There are 13 residues in the CDR3. The CDR3 sequence is CASSFSGAETQYF. For the CDR3, the DNA is TGTGCCAGCAGTTTTAGCGGGGCAGAGACCCAGTACTTC.

This chain links TRBV4-3 with TRBJ1-2, with TRBD1 matching 8 bases. Germline lookup yields CDR1 LGHNA and CDR2 YSLEER. Unmatched junction bases numbered 3, after V lost 3 bases and J lost 3 bases. The CDR3 is 14 residues long. DNA for the CDR3: TGCGCCAGCAGCCACGGACAGGGCGACTATGGCTACACCTTC. Residues: CASSHGQGDYGYTF.